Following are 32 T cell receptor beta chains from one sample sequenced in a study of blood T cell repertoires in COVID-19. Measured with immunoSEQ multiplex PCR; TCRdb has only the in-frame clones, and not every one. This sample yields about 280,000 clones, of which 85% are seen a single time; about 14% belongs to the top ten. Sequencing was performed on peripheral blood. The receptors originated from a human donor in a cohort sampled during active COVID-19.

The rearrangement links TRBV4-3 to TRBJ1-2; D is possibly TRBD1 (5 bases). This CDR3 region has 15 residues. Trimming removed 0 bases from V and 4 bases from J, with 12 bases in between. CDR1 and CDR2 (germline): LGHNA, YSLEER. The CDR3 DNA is TGCGCCAGCAGCCAAGACGGCGGGGCTATCTATGGCTACACCTTC. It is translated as CASSQDGGAIYGYTF.

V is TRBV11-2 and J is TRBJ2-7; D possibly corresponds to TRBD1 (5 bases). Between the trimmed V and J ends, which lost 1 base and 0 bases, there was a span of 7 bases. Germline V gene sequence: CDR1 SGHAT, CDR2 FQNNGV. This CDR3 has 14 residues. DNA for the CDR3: TGTGCCAGCAGCTTAGGACAGATCTCCTACGAGCAGTACTTC. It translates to CASSLGQISYEQYF.

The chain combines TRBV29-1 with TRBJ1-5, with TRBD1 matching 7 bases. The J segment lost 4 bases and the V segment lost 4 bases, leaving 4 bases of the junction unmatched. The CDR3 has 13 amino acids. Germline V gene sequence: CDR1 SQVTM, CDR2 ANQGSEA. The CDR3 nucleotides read TGCAGCGTTGCCTCGACAGGGAATCAGCCCCAGCATTTT. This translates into CSVASTGNQPQHF.

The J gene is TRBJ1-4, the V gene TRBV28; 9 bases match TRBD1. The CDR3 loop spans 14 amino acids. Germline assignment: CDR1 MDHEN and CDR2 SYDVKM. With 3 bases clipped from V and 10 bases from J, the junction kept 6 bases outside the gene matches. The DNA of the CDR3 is TGTGCCAGCAGTTTTGGGACAGGGAACGCAAAACTGTTTTTT. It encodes CASSFGTGNAKLFF.

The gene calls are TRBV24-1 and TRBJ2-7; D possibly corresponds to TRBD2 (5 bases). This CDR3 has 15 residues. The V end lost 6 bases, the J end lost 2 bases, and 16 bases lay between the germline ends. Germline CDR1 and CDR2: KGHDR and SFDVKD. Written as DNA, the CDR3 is TGTGCCACCAGTAGTAGGCAGACGGGAACCTACGAGCAGTACTTC. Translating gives CATSSRQTGTYEQYF.

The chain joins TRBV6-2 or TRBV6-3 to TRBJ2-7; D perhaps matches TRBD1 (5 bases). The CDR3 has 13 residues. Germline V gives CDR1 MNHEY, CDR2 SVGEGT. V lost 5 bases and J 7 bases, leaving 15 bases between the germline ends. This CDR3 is CASSQGLTREQYF. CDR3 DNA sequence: TGTGCCAGCAGTCAGGGCCTTACGAGGGAGCAGTACTTC.

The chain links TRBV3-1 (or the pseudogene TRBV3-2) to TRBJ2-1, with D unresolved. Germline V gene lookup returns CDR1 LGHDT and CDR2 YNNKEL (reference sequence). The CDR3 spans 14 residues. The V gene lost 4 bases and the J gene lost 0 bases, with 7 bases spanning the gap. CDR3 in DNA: TGTGCCAGCAGCCCAGAATACTCCTACAATGAGCAGTTCTTC. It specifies CASSPEYSYNEQFF.

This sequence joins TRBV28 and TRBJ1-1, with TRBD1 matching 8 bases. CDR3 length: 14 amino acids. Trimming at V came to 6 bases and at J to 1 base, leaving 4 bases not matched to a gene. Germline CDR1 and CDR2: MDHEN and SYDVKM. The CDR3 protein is CASSQGARNTEAFF. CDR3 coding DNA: TGTGCCAGCAGCCAGGGGGCCCGGAACACTGAAGCTTTCTTT.

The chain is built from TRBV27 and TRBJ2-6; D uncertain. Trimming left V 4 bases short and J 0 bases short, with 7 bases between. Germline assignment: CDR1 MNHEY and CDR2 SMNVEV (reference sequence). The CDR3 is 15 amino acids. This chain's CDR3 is CASSYEASGANVLTF. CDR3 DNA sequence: TGTGCCAGCAGTTACGAGGCCTCTGGGGCCAACGTCCTGACTTTC.

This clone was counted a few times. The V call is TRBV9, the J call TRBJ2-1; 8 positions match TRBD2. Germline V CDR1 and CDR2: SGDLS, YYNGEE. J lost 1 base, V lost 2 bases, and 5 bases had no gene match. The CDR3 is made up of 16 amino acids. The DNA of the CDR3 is TGTGCCAGCAGCGTGCTACGCGGGGGGTCCTACAATGAGCAGTTCTTC. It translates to CASSVLRGGSYNEQFF.

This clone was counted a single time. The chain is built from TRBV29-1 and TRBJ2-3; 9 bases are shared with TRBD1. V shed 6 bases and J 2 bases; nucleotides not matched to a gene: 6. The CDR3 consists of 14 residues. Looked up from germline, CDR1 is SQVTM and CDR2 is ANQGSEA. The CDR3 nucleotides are TGCAGCGTGGGGGACAGGGCCAACACAGATACGCAGTATTTT. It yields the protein CSVGDRANTDTQYF.

The CDR3 spells CASSGTSGSYNEQFF. CDR3 sequence (DNA): TGTGCCAGCAGCGGGACTAGCGGGAGCTACAATGAGCAGTTCTTC. This rearrangement joins TRBV9 to TRBJ2-1; 13 bases agree with TRBD2. Germline values: CDR1 SGDLS, CDR2 YYNGEE. Trimming cost V 3 bases and J 3 bases; bases outside gene matches: 0. The CDR3 covers 15 residues.

CDR3 in DNA: TGTGCCAGCAGCTTTAGCCTAGAGGGCACCGGGGAGCTGTTTTTT. Translation: CASSFSLEGTGELFF. The rearrangement links TRBV5-4 to TRBJ2-2, with TRBD2 as a possible D gene (5 bases). Germline lookup yields CDR1 SGHNT and CDR2 YYREEE (reference sequence). The CDR3 length is 15 residues. V gave up 2 bases and J gave up 4 bases, with 12 bases separating them.

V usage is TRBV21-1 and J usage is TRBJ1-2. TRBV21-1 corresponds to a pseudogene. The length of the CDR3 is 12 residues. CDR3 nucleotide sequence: TGTGCCAGCAGCATCGGGGGGAATGGCTACACCTTC. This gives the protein CASSIGGNGYTF.

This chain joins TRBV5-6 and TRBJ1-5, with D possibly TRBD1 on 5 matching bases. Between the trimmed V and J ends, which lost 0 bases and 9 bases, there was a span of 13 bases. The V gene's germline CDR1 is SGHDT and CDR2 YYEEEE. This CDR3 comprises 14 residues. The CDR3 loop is CASSLAGGGGPQHF. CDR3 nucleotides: TGTGCCAGCAGCTTGGCCGGGGGGGGTGGGCCCCAGCATTTT.

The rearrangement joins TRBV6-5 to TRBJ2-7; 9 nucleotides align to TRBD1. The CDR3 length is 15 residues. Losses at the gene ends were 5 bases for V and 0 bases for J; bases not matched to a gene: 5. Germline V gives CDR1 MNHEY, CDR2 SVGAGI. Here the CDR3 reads CASSRDRGFSYEQYF. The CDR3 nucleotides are TGTGCCAGCAGTCGTGACAGGGGGTTCTCCTACGAGCAGTACTTC.

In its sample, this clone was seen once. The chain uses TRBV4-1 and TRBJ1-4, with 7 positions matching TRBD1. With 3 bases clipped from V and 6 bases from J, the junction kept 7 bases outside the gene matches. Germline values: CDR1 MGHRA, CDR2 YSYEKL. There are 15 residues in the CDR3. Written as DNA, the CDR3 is TGCGCCAGCAGCCATACGACAGGGACGGATGAAAAACTGTTTTTT. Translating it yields CASSHTTGTDEKLFF.

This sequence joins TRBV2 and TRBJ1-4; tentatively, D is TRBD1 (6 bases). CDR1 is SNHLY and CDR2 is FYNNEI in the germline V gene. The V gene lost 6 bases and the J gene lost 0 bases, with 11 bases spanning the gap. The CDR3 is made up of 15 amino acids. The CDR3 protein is CASSLNRATNEKLFF. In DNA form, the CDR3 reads TGTGCCAGCAGCCTCAACAGGGCAACTAATGAAAAACTGTTTTTT.

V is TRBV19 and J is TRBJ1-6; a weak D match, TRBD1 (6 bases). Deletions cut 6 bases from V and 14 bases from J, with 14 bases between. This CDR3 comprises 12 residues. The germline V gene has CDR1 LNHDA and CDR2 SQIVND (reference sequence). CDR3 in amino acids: CASRNRDFSLHF. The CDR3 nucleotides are TGTGCCAGTAGGAACAGGGATTTTTCCCTCCACTTT. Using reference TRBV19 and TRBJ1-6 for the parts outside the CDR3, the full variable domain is DGGITQSPKYLFRKEGQNVTLSCEQNLNHDAMYWYRQDPGQGLRLIYYSQIVNDFQKGDIAEGYSVSREKKESFPLTVTSAQKNPTAFYLCASRNRDFSLHFGNGTRLTVT.

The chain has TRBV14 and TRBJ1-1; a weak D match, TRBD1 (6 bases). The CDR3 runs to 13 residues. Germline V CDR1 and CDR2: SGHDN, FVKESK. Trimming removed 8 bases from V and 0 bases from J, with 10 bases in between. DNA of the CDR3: TGTGCCAGCGCACAGGGCCTGAACACTGAAGCTTTCTTT. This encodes CASAQGLNTEAFF.

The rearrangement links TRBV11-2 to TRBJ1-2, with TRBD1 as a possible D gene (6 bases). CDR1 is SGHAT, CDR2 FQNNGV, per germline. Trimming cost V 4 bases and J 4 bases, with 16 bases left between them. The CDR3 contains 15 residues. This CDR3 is CASSSLTDRFYGYTF. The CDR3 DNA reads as TGTGCCAGCAGCTCACTCACAGACAGGTTCTATGGCTACACCTTC.

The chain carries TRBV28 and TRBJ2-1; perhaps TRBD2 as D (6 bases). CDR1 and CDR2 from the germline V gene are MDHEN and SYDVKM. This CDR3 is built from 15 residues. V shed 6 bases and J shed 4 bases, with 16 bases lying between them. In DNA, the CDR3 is TGTGCCAGCAGATGGGGTAGCGGAACGTACAATGAGCAGTTCTTC. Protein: CASRWGSGTYNEQFF. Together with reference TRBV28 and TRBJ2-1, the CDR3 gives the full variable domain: DVKVTQSSRYLVKRTGEKVFLECVQDMDHENMFWYRQDPGLGLRLIYFSYDVKMKEKGDIPEGYSVSREKKERFSLILESASTNQTSMYLCASRWGSGTYNEQFFGPGTRLTVL.

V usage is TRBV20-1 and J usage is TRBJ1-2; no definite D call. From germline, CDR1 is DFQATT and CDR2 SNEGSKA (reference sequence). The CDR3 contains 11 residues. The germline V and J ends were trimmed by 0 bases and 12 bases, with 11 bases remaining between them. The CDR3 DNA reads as TGCAGTGCTAGAGAAAACGAGGGCCACACCTTC. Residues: CSARENEGHTF.

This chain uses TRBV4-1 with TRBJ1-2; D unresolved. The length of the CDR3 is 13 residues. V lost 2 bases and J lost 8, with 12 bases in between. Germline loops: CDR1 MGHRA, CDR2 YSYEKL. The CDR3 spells CASSQRGLGGYTF. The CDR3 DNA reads TGCGCCAGCAGCCAACGAGGCCTAGGCGGCTACACCTTC.

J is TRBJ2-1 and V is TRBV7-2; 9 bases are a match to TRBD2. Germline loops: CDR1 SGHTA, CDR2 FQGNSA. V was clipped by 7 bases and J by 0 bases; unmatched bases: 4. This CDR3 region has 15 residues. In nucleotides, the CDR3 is TGTGCCAGCACCGATAGCGGGAGCTCCTACAATGAGCAGTTCTTC. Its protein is CASTDSGSSYNEQFF.

The CDR3 region is CASSQLGGETEAFF. DNA of the CDR3: TGTGCCAGCAGCCAACTGGGGGGGGAGACTGAAGCTTTCTTT. This rearrangement joins TRBV3-1 (or the pseudogene TRBV3-2) to TRBJ1-1; maybe TRBD1 (5 bases). Per the germline V gene, CDR1 is LGHDT and CDR2 is YNNKEL (reference sequence). The CDR3 runs to 14 residues. The V gene lost 2 bases and the J gene lost 5 bases, with 12 bases spanning the gap.

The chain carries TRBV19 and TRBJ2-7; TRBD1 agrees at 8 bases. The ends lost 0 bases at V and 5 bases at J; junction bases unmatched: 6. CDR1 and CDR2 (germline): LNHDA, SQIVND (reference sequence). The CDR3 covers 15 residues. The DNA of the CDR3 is TGTGCCAGTAGTATAGAGCGGCAGGGGGCCCACGAGCAGTACTTC. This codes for CASSIERQGAHEQYF.

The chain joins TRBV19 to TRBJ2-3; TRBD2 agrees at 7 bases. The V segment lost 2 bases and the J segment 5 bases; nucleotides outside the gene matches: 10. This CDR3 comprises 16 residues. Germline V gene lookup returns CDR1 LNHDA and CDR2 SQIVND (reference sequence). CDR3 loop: CASSIYYGRKVDTQYF. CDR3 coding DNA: TGTGCCAGTAGTATATATTACGGGAGGAAAGTAGATACGCAGTATTTT. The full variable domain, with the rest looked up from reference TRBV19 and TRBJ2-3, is DGGITQSPKYLFRKEGQNVTLSCEQNLNHDAMYWYRQDPGQGLRLIYYSQIVNDFQKGDIAEGYSVSREKKESFPLTVTSAQKNPTAFYLCASSIYYGRKVDTQYFGPGTRLTVL.

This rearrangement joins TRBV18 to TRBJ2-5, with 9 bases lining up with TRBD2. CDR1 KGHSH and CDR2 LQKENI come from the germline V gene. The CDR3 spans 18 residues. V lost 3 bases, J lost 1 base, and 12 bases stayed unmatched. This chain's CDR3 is CASSPGGGLARTQETQYF. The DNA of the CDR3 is TGTGCCAGCTCACCTGGCGGGGGACTAGCCCGAACCCAAGAGACCCAGTACTTC.

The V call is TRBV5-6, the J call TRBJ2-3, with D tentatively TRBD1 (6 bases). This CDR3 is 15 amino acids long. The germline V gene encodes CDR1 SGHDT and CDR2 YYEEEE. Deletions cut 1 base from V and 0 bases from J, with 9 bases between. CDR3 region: CASSLLGASTDTQYF. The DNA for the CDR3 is TGTGCCAGCAGCTTGCTGGGGGCTAGCACAGATACGCAGTATTTT.

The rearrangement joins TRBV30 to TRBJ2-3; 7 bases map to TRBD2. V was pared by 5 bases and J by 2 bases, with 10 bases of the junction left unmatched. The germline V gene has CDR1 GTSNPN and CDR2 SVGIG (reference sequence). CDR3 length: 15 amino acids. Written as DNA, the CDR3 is TGTGCCTGGGAGACTGGACTAGACCTCACAGATACGCAGTATTTT. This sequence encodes CAWETGLDLTDTQYF.

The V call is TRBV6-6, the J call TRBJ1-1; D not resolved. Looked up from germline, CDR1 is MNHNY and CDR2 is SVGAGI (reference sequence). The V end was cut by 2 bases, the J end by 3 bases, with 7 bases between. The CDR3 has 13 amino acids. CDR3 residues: CASSYEVHTEAFF. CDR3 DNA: TGTGCCAGCAGTTACGAGGTTCACACTGAAGCTTTCTTT.